The clone carrying this T cell receptor (beta chain) was recorded a few times. Antigen specificity is unknown. The sample is drawn from a study of T cell repertoires in cytomegalovirus infection. Study-level information: CMV epitopes that were recently identified and HLA-C-restricted were used alongside well-studied HLA-B-restricted ones. Signatures in public TCR beta sequences pointed to both CMV infection and matching HLA type.

The CDR3 covers 16 residues. Germline V CDR1 and CDR2: SGHTA, FQGNSA. Trimming pared 2 bases from V and 0 bases from J, leaving 10 bases between. Points from the study as a whole: Cumulative public TCR beta family frequency identified CMV carriers with the relevant HLA. HLA-C-restricted, CMV-specific TCR beta clonotypes were dominant ex vivo.

TCRdb analysed the reads with MiXCR anew, one entry per CDR3 protein. Among roughly 730,000 distinct CDR3 sequences, around 35% were seen once, and the ten largest hold over 15%. The clonotype originates from a human donor in good health (CMV status not recorded). Some clones in this sample may be carry-over from other donors' samples. Specimen: cultured PBMCs, collected from culture after CMV antigen stimulation. The V call is TRBV7-2, the J call TRBJ2-2, with unresolved D. As DNA, the CDR3 is TGTGCCAGCAGCTTATTCCCCCCACCGAACACCGGGGAGCTGTTTTTT. It yields the protein CASSLFPPPNTGELFF.